This T cell receptor (beta chain) was identified in a study of cytomegalovirus exposure and HLA in healthy donors. Study results and caveats: Sequence variants that were highly shared formed a cluster that was likely a sequencing artifact. With later analysis, a missense DCLRE1C variant became linked to TCR beta V- and J-gene trimming.

This PCR relied on a set of 60 Vbeta primers and 13 Jbeta primers. Assay used: immunoSEQ multiplex PCR; TCRdb lists only in-frame clones, some missing. The data show roughly 120,000 clones, roughly 80% seen once. Trimming removed 3 bases from V and 1 base from J, with 6 bases in between. The CDR3 spans 13 residues. Germline-derived CDR1 and CDR2 are WNHNN and SYGVQD (reference sequence). As concerns this clone: Its specificity is unknown.

The gene calls are TRBV10-1 and TRBJ1-1; no firm D call. The sample comprised PBMCs. This TCR was sampled from a man between 25 and 39 years old in good health and CMV-seropositive. The CDR3 bases are TGCGCCAGCAGTGAACAGAGGAACACTGAAGCTTTCTTT. Amino acid sequence: CASSEQRNTEAFF.